These 11 T cell receptor beta chains were sequenced from one sample in a study of PD-1 blockade in classical Hodgkin lymphoma. Profiled with immunoSEQ multiplex PCR; TCRdb holds only in-frame clones, not every one. The sample lists tens of thousands of clones, over 85% occurring once. Indicated time point: cycle 4 day 1 (C4D1), after five to seven weeks of nivolumab. Every single patient, without exception, relapsed after autologous stem cell transplantation, and brentuximab vedotin exposure varied. The specimen comprised peripheral blood mononuclear cells (PBMCs), sampled before the fourth cycle of nivolumab. Receptors were obtained from a human donor with classical Hodgkin lymphoma.

The V gene is TRBV5-1, the J gene TRBJ2-7; 12 bases map to TRBD2. CDR1 is SGHRS, CDR2 YFSETQ, per germline. The V and J ends lost 4 bases and 6 bases, in that order; junction bases with no gene match: 11. The CDR3 runs 16 residues. CDR3: CASSPLVTSGSSEQYF. DNA of the CDR3: TGCGCCAGCAGCCCACTAGTGACTAGCGGGAGTAGCGAGCAGTACTTC.

The chain uses TRBV14 and TRBJ1-4; D call uncertain. Germline-derived CDR1 and CDR2 are SGHDN and FVKESK. The CDR3 is 18 residues long. The V end lost 1 base, the J end lost 8 bases, and 23 bases lay between the germline ends. CDR3 bases: TGTGCCAGCAGCCAAGTGGGTGTTGTAAAGGGCCCTAGAGAAAAACTGTTTTTT. It specifies CASSQVGVVKGPREKLFF.

Notes on this clone: This sample also contains other DNA sequences that code for the same CDR3. The V gene is TRBV6-5, the J gene TRBJ2-7; 7 bases line up with TRBD1. V was clipped by 5 bases and J by 2 bases; unmatched bases: 3. The length of the CDR3 is 13 residues. Germline lookup yields CDR1 MNHEY and CDR2 SVGAGI. In DNA form, the CDR3 reads TGTGCCAGCAGTCACAGGGGCGCCTACGAGCAGTACTTC. Its translation: CASSHRGAYEQYF.

V and J are TRBV7-2 and TRBJ2-1; possible D gene TRBD1, 5 bases. This CDR3 region has 18 residues. The germline gives CDR1 SGHTA, CDR2 FQGNSA. V was shortened by 1 base and J by 0 bases, with 16 bases between the two germline ends. The CDR3 loop is CASSLGGTYRFSYNEQFF. The CDR3 DNA reads TGTGCCAGCAGCTTAGGGGGCACGTATCGGTTCTCCTACAATGAGCAGTTCTTC.

The V and J genes are TRBV10-1 and TRBJ2-5; the D gene is possibly TRBD2 (5 bases). The CDR3 is 14 amino acids. The germline V and J ends were trimmed by 0 bases and 5 bases, with 10 bases remaining between them. Germline CDR1 is WNHNN and CDR2 is SYGVQD (reference sequence). The CDR3 loop is CASSESGSWETQYF. CDR3 bases: TGCGCCAGCAGTGAGTCAGGGAGTTGGGAGACCCAGTACTTC.

The rearrangement links TRBV9 to TRBJ2-2, with a weak D call TRBD2 (5 bases). The CDR3 consists of 16 residues. Germline values: CDR1 SGDLS, CDR2 YYNGEE. The V and J ends lost 0 bases and 4 bases respectively, with 13 bases between them. The CDR3 DNA reads as TGTGCCAGCAGCGTAGATGTGGGAGCGATCACCGGGGAGCTGTTTTTT. This codes for CASSVDVGAITGELFF.

CDR3: CASSLEGRQETQYF. The CDR3 region has the DNA TGTGCCAGCAGCTTAGAGGGGCGGCAAGAGACCCAGTACTTC. The chain combines TRBV5-4 with TRBJ2-5, with D tentatively TRBD1 or TRBD2 (5 bases each). Trimming shortened V by 2 bases and J by 2 bases, and 10 bases separated the two germline ends. CDR1 is SGHNT, CDR2 YYREEE, per germline (reference sequence). The CDR3 length is 14 residues.

The chain joins TRBV28 to TRBJ1-6; 10 bases are a match to TRBD1. V gave up 6 bases and J gave up 9 bases; unmatched junction bases: 8. The CDR3 sequence is 15 residues long. CDR1 MDHEN and CDR2 SYDVKM come from the germline V gene. The DNA for the CDR3 is TGTGCCAGCAGCCGATTGGACAGGGGGGGTTCACCCCTCCACTTT. It encodes CASSRLDRGGSPLHF.

CDR3 in amino acids: CASSSGQGRHGYEQYF. The CDR3 DNA is TGTGCCAGCAGCTCCGGACAGGGGAGACACGGCTACGAGCAGTACTTC. This rearrangement joins TRBV7-6 to TRBJ2-7; 9 bases line up with TRBD1. The CDR3 loop spans 16 amino acids. Germline CDR1 SGHVS, CDR2 FNYEAQ. V lost 4 bases to trimming and J lost 3 bases; unmatched junction nucleotides: 10.

This clone was recorded only once. The chain couples TRBV9 to TRBJ2-2; no definite D call. V lost 6 bases to trimming and J lost 3 bases, with 18 bases between them. CDR3 size: 16 residues. Germline V CDR1 and CDR2: SGDLS, YYNGEE. The DNA of the CDR3 is TGTGCCAGCACCCGAACAGCAAGCACTTACACCGGGGAGCTGTTTTTT. The encoded protein is CASTRTASTYTGELFF.

V and J are TRBV6-1 and TRBJ2-5, with D uncertain. Germline assignment: CDR1 MNHNS and CDR2 SASEGT. This CDR3 comprises 13 residues. The germline V and J ends were trimmed by 2 bases and 5 bases, with 9 bases remaining between them. DNA for the CDR3: TGTGCCAGCAGTGAAATCACCCGGGAGACCCAGTACTTC. Amino acids: CASSEITRETQYF.